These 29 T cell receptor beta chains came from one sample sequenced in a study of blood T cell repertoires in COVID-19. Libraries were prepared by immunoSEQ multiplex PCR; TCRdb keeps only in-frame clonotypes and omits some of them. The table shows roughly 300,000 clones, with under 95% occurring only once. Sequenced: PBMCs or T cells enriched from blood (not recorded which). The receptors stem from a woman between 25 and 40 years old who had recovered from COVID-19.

CDR3: CASSFSVAGGANEQFF. The DNA of the CDR3 is TGTGCCAGCAGCTTTTCCGTAGCGGGAGGCGCCAATGAGCAGTTCTTC. The V gene is TRBV7-2, the J gene TRBJ2-1; TRBD2 agrees at 10 bases. V shed 3 bases, J shed 6 bases, and the junction held 8 bases outside the gene matches. Germline CDR1 and CDR2: SGHTA and FQGNSA. The CDR3 runs to 16 residues.

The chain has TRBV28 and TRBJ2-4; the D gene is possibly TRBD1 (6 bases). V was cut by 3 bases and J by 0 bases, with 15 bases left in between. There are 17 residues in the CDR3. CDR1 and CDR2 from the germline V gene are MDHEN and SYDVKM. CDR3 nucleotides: TGTGCCAGCAGTTTTTCCTGGACAGATGTAGCCAAAAACATTCAGTACTTC. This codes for CASSFSWTDVAKNIQYF.

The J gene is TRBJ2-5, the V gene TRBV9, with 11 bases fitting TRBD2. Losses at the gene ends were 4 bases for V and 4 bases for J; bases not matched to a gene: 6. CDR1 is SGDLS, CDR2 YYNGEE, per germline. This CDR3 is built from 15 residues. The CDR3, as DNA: TGTGCCAGCAGCCTAGCGGGAGGAGTAGCAGAGACCCAGTACTTC. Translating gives CASSLAGGVAETQYF.

The CDR3 is CASAGVNTEAFF. The CDR3 nucleotides are TGTGCCAGCGCGGGGGTGAACACTGAAGCTTTCTTT. The chain has TRBV28 and TRBJ1-1, with a tentative D call TRBD1 (5 bases). The germline V gene encodes CDR1 MDHEN and CDR2 SYDVKM. V was cut by 8 bases and J by 0 bases, with 7 bases left in between. The CDR3 totals 12 residues.

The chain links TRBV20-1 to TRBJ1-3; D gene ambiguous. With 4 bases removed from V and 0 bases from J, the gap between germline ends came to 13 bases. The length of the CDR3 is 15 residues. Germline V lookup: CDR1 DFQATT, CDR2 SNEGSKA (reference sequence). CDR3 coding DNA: TGCAGTGCTATTGAGACTTCGAGCTCTGGAAACACCATATATTTT. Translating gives CSAIETSSSGNTIYF.

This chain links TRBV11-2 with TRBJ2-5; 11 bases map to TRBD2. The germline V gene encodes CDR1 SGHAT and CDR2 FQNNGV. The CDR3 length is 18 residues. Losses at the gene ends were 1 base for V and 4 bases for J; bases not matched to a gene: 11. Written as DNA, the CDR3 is TGTGCCAGCAGCTTAGTGGCTAGCGGGGGGAAAGCGGGAGAGACCCAGTACTTC. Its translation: CASSLVASGGKAGETQYF.

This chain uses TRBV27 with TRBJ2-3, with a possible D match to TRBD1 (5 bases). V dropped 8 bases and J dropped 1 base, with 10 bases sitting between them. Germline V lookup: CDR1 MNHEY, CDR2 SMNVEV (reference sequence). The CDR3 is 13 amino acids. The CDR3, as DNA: TGTGCCAGCGAAACCAGGGGCACAGATACGCAGTATTTT. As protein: CASETRGTDTQYF.

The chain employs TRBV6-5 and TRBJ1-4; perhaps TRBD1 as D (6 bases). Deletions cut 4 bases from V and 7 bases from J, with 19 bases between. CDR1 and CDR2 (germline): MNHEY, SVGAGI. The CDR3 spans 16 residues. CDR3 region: CASSSTIQGWVEKLFF. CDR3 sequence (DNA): TGTGCCAGCAGTTCAACTATACAGGGTTGGGTTGAAAAACTGTTTTTT.

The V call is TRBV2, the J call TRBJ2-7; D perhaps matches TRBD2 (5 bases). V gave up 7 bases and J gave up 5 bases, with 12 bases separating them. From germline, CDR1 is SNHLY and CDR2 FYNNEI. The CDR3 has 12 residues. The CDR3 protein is CASILNGDEQYF. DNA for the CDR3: TGTGCCAGCATCTTGAACGGGGACGAGCAGTACTTC.

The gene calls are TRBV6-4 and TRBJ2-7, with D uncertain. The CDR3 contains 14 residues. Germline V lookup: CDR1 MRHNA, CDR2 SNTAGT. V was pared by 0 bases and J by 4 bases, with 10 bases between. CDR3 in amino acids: CASSDSHGSYEQYF. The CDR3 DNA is TGTGCCAGCAGTGACTCCCATGGCAGTTACGAGCAGTACTTC.

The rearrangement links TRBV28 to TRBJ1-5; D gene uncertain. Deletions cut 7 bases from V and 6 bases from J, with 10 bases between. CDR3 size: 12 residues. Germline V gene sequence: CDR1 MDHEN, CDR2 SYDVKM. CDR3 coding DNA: TGTGCCAGCAACCCATCGGGTCAGCCCCAGCATTTT. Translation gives CASNPSGQPQHF.

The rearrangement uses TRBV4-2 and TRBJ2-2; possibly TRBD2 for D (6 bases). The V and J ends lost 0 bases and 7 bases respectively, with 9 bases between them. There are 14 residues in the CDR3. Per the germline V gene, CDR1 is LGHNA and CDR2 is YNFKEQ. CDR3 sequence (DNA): TGTGCCAGCAGCCAAGATATCGGGGGCGGGGAGCTGTTTTTT. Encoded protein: CASSQDIGGGELFF.

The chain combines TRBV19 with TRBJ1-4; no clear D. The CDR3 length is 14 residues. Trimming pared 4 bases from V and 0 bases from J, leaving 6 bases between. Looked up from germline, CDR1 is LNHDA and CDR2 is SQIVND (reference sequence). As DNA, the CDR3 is TGTGCCAGTAGTACACAAACAACTAATGAAAAACTGTTTTTT. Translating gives CASSTQTTNEKLFF. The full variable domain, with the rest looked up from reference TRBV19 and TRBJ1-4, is DGGITQSPKYLFRKEGQNVTLSCEQNLNHDAMYWYRQDPGQGLRLIYYSQIVNDFQKGDIAEGYSVSREKKESFPLTVTSAQKNPTAFYLCASSTQTTNEKLFFGSGTQLSVL.

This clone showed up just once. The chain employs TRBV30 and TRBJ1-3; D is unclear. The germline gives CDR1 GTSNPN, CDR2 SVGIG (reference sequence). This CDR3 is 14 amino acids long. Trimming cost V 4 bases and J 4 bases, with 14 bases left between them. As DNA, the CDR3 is TGTGCCTGGACTAGGACTCGAGGGGGAAACACCATATATTTT. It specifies CAWTRTRGGNTIYF. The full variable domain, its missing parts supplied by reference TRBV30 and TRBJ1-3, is SQTIHQWPATLVQPVGSPLSLECTVEGTSNPNLYWYRQAAGRGLQLLFYSVGIGQISSEVPQNLSASRPQDRQFILSSKKLLLSDSGFYLCAWTRTRGGNTIYFGEGSWLTVV.

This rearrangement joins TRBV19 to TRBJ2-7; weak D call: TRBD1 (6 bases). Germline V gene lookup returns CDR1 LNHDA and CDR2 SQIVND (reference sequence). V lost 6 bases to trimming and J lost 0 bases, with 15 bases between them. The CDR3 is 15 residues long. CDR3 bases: TGTGCCAGTAGCCCCGGGACAAGTTCCTCCTACGAGCAGTACTTC. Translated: CASSPGTSSSYEQYF.

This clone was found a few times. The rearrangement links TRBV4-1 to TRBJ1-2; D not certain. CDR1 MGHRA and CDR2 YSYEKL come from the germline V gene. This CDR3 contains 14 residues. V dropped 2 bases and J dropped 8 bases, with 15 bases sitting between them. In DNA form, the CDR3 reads TGCGCCAGCAGCCAATTGGGTACACCAGGAGGCTACACCTTC. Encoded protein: CASSQLGTPGGYTF.

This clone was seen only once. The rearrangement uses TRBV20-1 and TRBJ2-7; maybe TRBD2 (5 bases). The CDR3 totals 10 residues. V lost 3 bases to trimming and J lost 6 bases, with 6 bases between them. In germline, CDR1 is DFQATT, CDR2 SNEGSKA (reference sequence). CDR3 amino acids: CSASAGEQYF. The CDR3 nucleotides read TGCAGTGCTAGCGCGGGCGAGCAGTACTTC.

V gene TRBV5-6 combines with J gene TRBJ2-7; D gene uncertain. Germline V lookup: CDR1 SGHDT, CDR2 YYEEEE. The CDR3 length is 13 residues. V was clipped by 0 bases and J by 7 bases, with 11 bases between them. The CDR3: CASSLGWALEQYF. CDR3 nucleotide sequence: TGTGCCAGCAGCTTGGGTTGGGCTTTGGAGCAGTACTTC.

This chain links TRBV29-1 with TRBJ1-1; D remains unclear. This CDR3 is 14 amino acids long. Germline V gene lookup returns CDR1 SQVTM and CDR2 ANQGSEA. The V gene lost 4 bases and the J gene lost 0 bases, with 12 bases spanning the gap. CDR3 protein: CSVVGRELNTEAFF. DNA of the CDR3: TGCAGCGTTGTTGGTAGGGAGCTGAACACTGAAGCTTTCTTT.

The CDR3, as DNA: TGTGCCAGCTCACCTGGCGGACAGGGGGAAGACTCTGGAAACACCATATATTTT. Protein: CASSPGGQGEDSGNTIYF. The rearrangement joins TRBV18 to TRBJ1-3, with TRBD1 matching over 10 bases. The CDR3 extends over 18 amino acids. The junction had 8 bases not matched to a gene; V was cut back by 3 bases and J by 0 bases. The germline V gene encodes CDR1 KGHSH and CDR2 LQKENI.

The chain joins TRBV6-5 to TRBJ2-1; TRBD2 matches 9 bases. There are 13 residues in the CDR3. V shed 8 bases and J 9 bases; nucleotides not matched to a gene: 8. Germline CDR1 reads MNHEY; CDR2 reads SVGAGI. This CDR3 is CASDIAGAGEQFF. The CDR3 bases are TGTGCCAGCGACATAGCGGGGGCCGGTGAGCAGTTCTTC.

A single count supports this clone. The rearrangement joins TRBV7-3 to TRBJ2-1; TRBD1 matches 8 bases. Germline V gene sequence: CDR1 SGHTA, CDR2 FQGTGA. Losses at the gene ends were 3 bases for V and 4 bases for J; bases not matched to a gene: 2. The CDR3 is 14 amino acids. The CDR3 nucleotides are TGTGCCAGCAGCTTGACAGGGGCGTACAATGAGCAGTTCTTC. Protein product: CASSLTGAYNEQFF.

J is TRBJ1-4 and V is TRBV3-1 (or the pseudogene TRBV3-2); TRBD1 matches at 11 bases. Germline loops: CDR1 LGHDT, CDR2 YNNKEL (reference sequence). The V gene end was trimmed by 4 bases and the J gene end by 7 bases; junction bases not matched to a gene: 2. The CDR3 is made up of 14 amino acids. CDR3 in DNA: TGTGCCAGCAGCCCCGGGACAGGGGGTGAAAAACTGTTTTTT. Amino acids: CASSPGTGGEKLFF.

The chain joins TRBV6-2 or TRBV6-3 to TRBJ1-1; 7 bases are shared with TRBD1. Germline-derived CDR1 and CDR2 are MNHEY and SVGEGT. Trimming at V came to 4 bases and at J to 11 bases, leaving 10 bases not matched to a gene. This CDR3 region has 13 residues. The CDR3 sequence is CASSSTNRGRAFF. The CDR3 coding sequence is TGTGCCAGCAGTTCCACAAACAGGGGACGGGCTTTCTTT.

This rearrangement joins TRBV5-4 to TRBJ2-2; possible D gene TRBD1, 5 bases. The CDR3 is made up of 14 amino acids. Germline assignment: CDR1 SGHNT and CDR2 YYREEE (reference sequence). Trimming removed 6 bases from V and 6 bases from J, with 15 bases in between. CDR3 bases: TGTGCCAGCAACCCCCCAGGGTACGCCGGGGAGCTGTTTTTT. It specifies CASNPPGYAGELFF. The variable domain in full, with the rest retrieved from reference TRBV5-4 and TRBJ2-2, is ETGVTQSPTHLIKTRGQQVTLRCSSQSGHNTVSWYQQALGQGPQFIFQYYREEENGRGNFPPRFSGLQFPNYSSELNVNALELDDSALYLCASNPPGYAGELFFGEGSRLTVL.

This chain's CDR3 is CASSLQGDYGYTF. The CDR3 nucleotides are TGTGCCAGCAGCCTACAGGGGGACTATGGCTACACCTTC. J is TRBJ1-2 and V is TRBV5-6; 8 positions agree with TRBD1. The V segment lost 4 bases and the J segment 3 bases; nucleotides outside the gene matches: 2. The germline V gene encodes CDR1 SGHDT and CDR2 YYEEEE. The CDR3 is made up of 13 amino acids.

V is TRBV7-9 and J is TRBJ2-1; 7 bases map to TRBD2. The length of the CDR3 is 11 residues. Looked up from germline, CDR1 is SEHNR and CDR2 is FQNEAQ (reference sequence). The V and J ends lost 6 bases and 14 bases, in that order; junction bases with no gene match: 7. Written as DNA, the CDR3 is TGTGCCAGCAGAACCATGGGGAGGGAGTTCTTC. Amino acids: CASRTMGREFF.

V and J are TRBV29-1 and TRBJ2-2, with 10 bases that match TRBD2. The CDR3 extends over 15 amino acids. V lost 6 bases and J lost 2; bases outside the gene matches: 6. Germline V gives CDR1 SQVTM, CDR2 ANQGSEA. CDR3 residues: CSVVGTSANTGELFF. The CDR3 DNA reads TGCAGCGTAGTTGGGACTAGCGCTAACACCGGGGAGCTGTTTTTT.

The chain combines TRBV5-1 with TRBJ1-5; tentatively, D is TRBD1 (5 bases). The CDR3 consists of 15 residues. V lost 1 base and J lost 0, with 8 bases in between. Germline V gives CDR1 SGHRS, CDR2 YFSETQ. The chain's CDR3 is CASSLRGNSNQPQHF. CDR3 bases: TGCGCCAGCAGCTTGAGGGGTAATAGCAATCAGCCCCAGCATTTT.